This TCR beta chain was observed in a study of OX40 agonist ivuxolimab in advanced cancers. Study as a whole: The patients got ivuxolimab, which is an agonistic anti-OX40 (CD134) antibody. The study, taken as a whole, reports: With doses of 0.1 to 3.0 mg/kg, CD4+ and CD8+ blood T cells had undergone clonal expansion by week 6. Part of the nonresponder group also had normalized T-cell clonal expansion that was low.

With regard to this clone: Antigen unknown.

CDR1 is MNHEY and CDR2 is SMNVEV in the germline V gene (reference sequence). The CDR3 spans 15 residues. The trim removed 8 bases at V and 4 bases at J, leaving 9 bases unmatched. Patients with autoimmune history or systemic immunosuppression were excluded. Method: immunoSEQ multiplex PCR; TCRdb's copy keeps in-frame clones and lacks some. Of 85,000 to 120,000 clones listed, 90% are singletons. The clonotype was recovered from an adult with an advanced solid tumor such as melanoma, head and neck, liver or kidney cancer. V gene TRBV27 combines with J gene TRBJ2-3, with 10 bases that match TRBD2. Source: CD4+ or CD8+ T cells sorted from blood, taken in a trial of the OX40 agonist ivuxolimab. The CDR3 is CASARERGGSDTQYF. The CDR3 bases are TGTGCCAGCGCGCGGGAGCGGGGGGGCTCAGATACGCAGTATTTT.